The text below deals with one T cell receptor beta chain. Its specificity is unknown. The V end lost 6 bases, the J end lost 4 bases, and 14 bases lay between the germline ends. The CDR3 is made up of 14 amino acids. This sample is drawn from a study of blood T cells in healthy people across ages. With a J-beta primer mix and a sample-barcoded 5' primer, a second PCR ran about 6 to 11 cycles. TCRdb reprocessed the 5' RACE reads with MiXCR, giving one entry per CDR3 protein. The sample lists hundreds of thousands of distinct CDR3 sequences, 20% to 25% occurring once. Overall study findings and caveats: More naive CD4+ cells and higher diversity marked long-lived donors relative to aged donors.

The origin of this receptor is a man between 70 and 80 years old in good health. Sequencing used blood. The rearrangement links TRBV12-3 or TRBV12-4 to TRBJ2-3; D perhaps matches TRBD2 (5 bases). The CDR3 nucleotides read TGTGCCAGCAGCCGGGAAGTGGGCGCAGATACGCAGTATTTT. Its protein is CASSREVGADTQYF.